This T cell receptor (beta chain) was identified during a study of neurological immune-mediated disorders. This clonotype was observed many times. TCRdb passed the 5' RACE reads through MiXCR, listing each CDR3 protein once. The table lists approximately 30,000 distinct CDR3 sequences, 4% of them singletons. The V end lost 3 bases, the J end lost 5 bases, and 13 bases lay between the germline ends. The CDR3 has 14 amino acids. The source of this sequence is a woman in her thirties or forties in good health. Sequenced material: CD4+ T cells from blood. The V gene is TRBV12-3 or TRBV12-4, the J gene TRBJ1-1; unclear D gene. In nucleotides, the CDR3 is TGTGCCAGCAGTTTCGCGGGAGGTATGACTGAAGCTTTCTTT. Protein: CASSFAGGMTEAFF.